The clone carrying this T cell receptor (beta chain) was observed at least ten times. This specimen comes from a study of immune characterization of retroperitoneal liposarcoma. The germline V gene has CDR1 WSHSY and CDR2 SAAADI. The CDR3 is made up of 13 amino acids. V was trimmed by 2 bases and J by 1 base, leaving 5 bases between them. Using its own MiXCR run on the PCR reads, TCRdb lists one record per CDR3 protein. This sample has thousands of distinct CDR3 sequences, with about 29% found just once. Sequencing was carried out using tumor tissue. The genes are TRBV10-2 and TRBJ1-1; D call uncertain. The origin of this receptor is a female donor with retroperitoneal liposarcoma. The CDR3 protein is CASSEQENTEAFF. The CDR3 region has the DNA TGCGCCAGCAGTGAGCAGGAGAACACTGAAGCTTTCTTT.